One T cell receptor (beta chain) is described in this entry. Its antigen is unknown. The CDR3 covers 14 residues. The sample is drawn from a study of monozygotic twins with inflammatory bowel disease. Study-wide findings and caveats: Especially with disease activity, IBD patients had fewer clonotypes in common with others than healthy twins did.

After re-calling the 5' RACE reads, TCRdb lists one entry per CDR3 protein, DNA absent. This table holds approximately 330,000 distinct CDR3 sequences. The sequenced sample was blood. This TCR was sampled from a human donor with ulcerative colitis or Crohn's disease, or a healthy co-twin of an affected twin (not recorded which). The chain combines TRBV12-3 or TRBV12-4 with TRBJ2-7; the D gene TCRdb calls, TRBD1, cannot be checked with no DNA. The CDR3 spells CASSPGQHFREQYF.